What follows is one T cell receptor beta chain and its context. In germline, CDR1 is MDHEN, CDR2 SYDVKM. Trimming cost V 8 bases and J 0 bases, with 7 bases left between them. This CDR3 is built from 13 residues. Some clones are missing from TCRdb's copy, which holds only in-frame ones; the method was immunoSEQ multiplex PCR. Of about 160,000 clones listed, about 93% are singletons. These data originate in a study of blood T cell repertoires in COVID-19. Study background: T cells, B-cell-depleted T cells, or PBMCs supplied cDNA or gDNA.

Sample: peripheral blood. V gene TRBV28 combines with J gene TRBJ2-2; possibly TRBD1 for D (6 bases). This TCR was recovered from a woman in her forties or fifties with acute or convalescent COVID-19. CDR3: CASRTANTGELFF. CDR3 in DNA: TGTGCCAGCCGGACAGCGAACACCGGGGAGCTGTTTTTT.